The entry that follows covers one TCR beta chain sequence. Its antigen is still unknown. The entry originates in a study of CD8+CD57+ T cells in acquired aplastic anemia. As for the study in general: DNA per sorted CD4+ or CD8+ sample ranged roughly 0.19 to 27.4 ug, averaging 3.2 ug. As sequenced from healthy donors, CD4+ cells averaged roughly 11 million reads.

Genomic DNA served as template for TCR beta VDJ and CDR3 profiling. In TCRdb, the reads were re-called with MiXCR into one record per CDR3 protein. Found here are 150,000 to 200,000 distinct CDR3 sequences, 63% of them singletons; the top ten hold under 50%. Study-wide results and caveats: The number of CD8+ CDR3 sequences shared by patients and controls was roughly 30.

V lost 3 bases to trimming and J lost 1 base; unmatched junction nucleotides: 6. Per germline, CDR1 SGHNT and CDR2 YENEEA. This CDR3 is built from 18 residues. Sequencing was done on a sample of sorted CD4+, CD8+, or CD8+CD57+ T cells (not recorded which) from PBMCs. This TCR was sampled from a human donor in good health. The chain is built from TRBV11-3 and TRBJ2-3, with 14 bases that match TRBD2. The CDR3 DNA follows: TGTGCCAGCAGCTTTCGGACTAGCGGGAGGTTGGGCACAGATACGCAGTATTTT. It codes for CASSFRTSGRLGTDTQYF.